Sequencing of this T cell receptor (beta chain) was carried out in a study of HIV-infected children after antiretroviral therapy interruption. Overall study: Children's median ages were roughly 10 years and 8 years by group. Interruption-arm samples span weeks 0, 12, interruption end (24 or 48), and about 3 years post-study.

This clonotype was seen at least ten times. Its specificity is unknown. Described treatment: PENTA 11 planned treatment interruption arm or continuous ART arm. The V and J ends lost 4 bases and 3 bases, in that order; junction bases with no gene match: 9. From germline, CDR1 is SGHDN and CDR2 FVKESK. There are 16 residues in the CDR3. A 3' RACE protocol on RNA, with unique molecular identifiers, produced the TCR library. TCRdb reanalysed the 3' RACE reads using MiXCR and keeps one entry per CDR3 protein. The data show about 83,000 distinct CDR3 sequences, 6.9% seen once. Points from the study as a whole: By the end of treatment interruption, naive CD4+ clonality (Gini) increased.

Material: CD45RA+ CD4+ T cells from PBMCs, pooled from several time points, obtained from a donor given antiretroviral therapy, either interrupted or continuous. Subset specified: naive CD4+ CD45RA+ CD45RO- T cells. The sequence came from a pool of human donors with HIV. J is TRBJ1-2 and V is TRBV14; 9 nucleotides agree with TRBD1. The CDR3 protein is CASSLRGDRVDYGYTF. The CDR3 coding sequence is TGTGCCAGCAGCCTAAGGGGGGACAGGGTGGACTATGGCTACACCTTC. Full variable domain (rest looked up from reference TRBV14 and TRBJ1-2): EAGVTQFPSHSVIEKGQTVTLRCDPISGHDNLYWYRRVMGKEIKFLLHFVKESKQDESGMPNNRFLAERTGGTYSTLKVQPAELEDSGVYFCASSLRGDRVDYGYTFGSGTRLTVV.